Given below is one T cell receptor (beta chain) in context. The data were taken from a study of CD8 T cells in Susac syndrome. RNA, at roughly 0.45 to 1 ug, was reverse transcribed with random hexamers. One entry per CDR3 protein, called by TCRdb with MiXCR from the immunoSEQ multiplex PCR reads. The data contain under 200,000 distinct CDR3 sequences, around 95% of them singletons. The germline V gene has CDR1 SQVTM and CDR2 ANQGSEA. This CDR3 comprises 11 residues. With 5 bases clipped from V and 3 bases from J, the junction kept 1 base outside the gene matches. The sequenced material came from CD4+ T cells from PBMCs. The origin of this receptor is a human donor in good health. The rearrangement links TRBV29-1 to TRBJ2-7; 7 positions match TRBD1. DNA of the CDR3: TGCAGCGTTTACAGGGGCTACGAGCAGTACTTC. Amino acid sequence: CSVYRGYEQYF.